This TCR beta chain is from a study of blood T cell repertoires in COVID-19. This CDR3 has 17 residues. V was trimmed by 2 bases and J by 2 bases, leaving 17 bases between them. Germline V gene data show CDR1 as MNHNS and CDR2 as SASEGT. Authors' data handling: Quantification of nucleated cells was approximated via reference gene primer amplification. Some clones are missing from TCRdb's copy, which holds only in-frame ones; the method was immunoSEQ multiplex PCR. D and trimming come from the DNA, and the V and J calls and clone size come from that table. Of about 60,000 clones in the sample, approximately 90% were seen once.

V usage is TRBV6-1 and J usage is TRBJ2-3; the D gene is possibly TRBD1 (7 bases). This TCR derives from a human donor with active COVID-19. The donor label of this sample is uncertain. Material for sequencing was peripheral blood. The CDR3 sequence is CASSEKLVRGATDTQYF. The CDR3, as DNA: TGTGCCAGCAGTGAAAAGTTGGTCAGGGGGGCCACAGATACGCAGTATTTT.